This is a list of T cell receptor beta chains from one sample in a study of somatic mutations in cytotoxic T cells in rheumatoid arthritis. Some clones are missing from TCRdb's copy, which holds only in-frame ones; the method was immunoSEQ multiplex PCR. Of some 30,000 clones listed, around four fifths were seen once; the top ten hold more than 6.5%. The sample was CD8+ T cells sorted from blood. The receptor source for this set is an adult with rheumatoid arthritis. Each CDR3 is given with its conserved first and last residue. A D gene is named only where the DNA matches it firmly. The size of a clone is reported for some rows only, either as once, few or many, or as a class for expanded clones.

cdr3_aa: CTSSQEGGSYEQYF; cdr3_nt: TGCACCAGCAGCCAAGAAGGGGGCTCCTACGAGCAGTACTTC; clone_size: few; v_call: TRBV1; j_call: TRBJ2-7; d_call: -
cdr3_aa: CASSLLPQDHEQYF; cdr3_nt: TGTGCCAGCAGTTTGTTGCCCCAGGACCACGAGCAGTACTTC; clone_size: few; v_call: TRBV27; j_call: TRBJ2-7; d_call: -
cdr3_aa: CASSFRQGNNEKLFF; cdr3_nt: TGTGCCAGCAGCTTCCGACAGGGGAATAATGAAAAACTGTTTTTT; clone_size: -; v_call: TRBV7-9; j_call: TRBJ1-4; d_call: TRBD1
cdr3_aa: CASSVGQGANYGYTF; cdr3_nt: TGTGCCAGCAGCGTAGGACAGGGGGCTAACTATGGCTACACCTTC; clone_size: -; v_call: TRBV9; j_call: TRBJ1-2; d_call: TRBD1
cdr3_aa: CSVESMSGSYGYTF; cdr3_nt: TGCAGCGTTGAATCTATGTCAGGGTCCTATGGCTACACCTTC; clone_size: -; v_call: TRBV29-1; j_call: TRBJ1-2; d_call: -
cdr3_aa: CASGTAGANVLTF; cdr3_nt: TGTGCCAGCGGGACAGCCGGGGCCAACGTCCTGACTTTC; clone_size: -; v_call: TRBV25-1; j_call: TRBJ2-6; d_call: TRBD1
cdr3_aa: CASSLGLAYEQYF; cdr3_nt: TGTGCCAGCAGCTTAGGACTAGCTTACGAGCAGTACTTC; clone_size: -; v_call: TRBV11-2; j_call: TRBJ2-7; d_call: TRBD2
cdr3_aa: CASSSSQGAGNEQFF; cdr3_nt: TGTGCCAGCAGCTCCTCCCAGGGGGCTGGCAATGAGCAGTTCTTC; clone_size: -; v_call: TRBV7-9; j_call: TRBJ2-1; d_call: TRBD1
cdr3_aa: CASSLWDEGNEQFF; cdr3_nt: TGTGCCAGCAGCCTCTGGGACGAGGGGAATGAGCAGTTCTTC; clone_size: -; v_call: TRBV7-7; j_call: TRBJ2-1; d_call: -
cdr3_aa: CAWSVRWRVAGDNEQFF; cdr3_nt: TGTGCCTGGAGTGTAAGATGGAGGGTAGCGGGAGATAATGAGCAGTTCTTC; clone_size: -; v_call: TRBV30; j_call: TRBJ2-1; d_call: TRBD2
cdr3_aa: CASLPSGQTTDTQYF; cdr3_nt: TGTGCCAGCTTGCCTTCCGGACAGACCACAGATACGCAGTATTTT; clone_size: -; v_call: TRBV27; j_call: TRBJ2-3; d_call: -
cdr3_aa: CASKTGTGTDGYTF; cdr3_nt: TGTGCCAGTAAAACCGGGACAGGCACAGACGGCTACACCTTC; clone_size: -; v_call: TRBV19; j_call: TRBJ1-2; d_call: TRBD1
cdr3_aa: CATSRGTGQYNEQFF; cdr3_nt: TGTGCCACCAGCAGAGGGACAGGGCAATACAATGAGCAGTTCTTC; clone_size: -; v_call: TRBV15; j_call: TRBJ2-1; d_call: TRBD1
cdr3_aa: CASSLEQGAVVEQYF; cdr3_nt: TGTGCCAGCAGCTTAGAACAGGGGGCGGTGGTTGAGCAGTACTTC; clone_size: few; v_call: TRBV5-4; j_call: TRBJ2-7; d_call: TRBD1
cdr3_aa: CASSLGAGGGSGANVLTF; cdr3_nt: TGTGCCAGCAGTCTAGGGGCAGGGGGGGGCTCTGGGGCCAACGTCCTGACTTTC; clone_size: -; v_call: TRBV9; j_call: TRBJ2-6; d_call: -
cdr3_aa: CAIPTGRTGELFF; cdr3_nt: TGTGCCATCCCGACAGGGCGAACCGGGGAGCTGTTTTTT; clone_size: -; v_call: TRBV10-3; j_call: TRBJ2-2; d_call: TRBD1
cdr3_aa: CASSLGLAVSGTGELFF; cdr3_nt: TGTGCCAGCAGCTTGGGACTAGCGGTCTCGGGCACCGGGGAGCTGTTTTTT; clone_size: -; v_call: TRBV7-3; j_call: TRBJ2-2; d_call: TRBD2